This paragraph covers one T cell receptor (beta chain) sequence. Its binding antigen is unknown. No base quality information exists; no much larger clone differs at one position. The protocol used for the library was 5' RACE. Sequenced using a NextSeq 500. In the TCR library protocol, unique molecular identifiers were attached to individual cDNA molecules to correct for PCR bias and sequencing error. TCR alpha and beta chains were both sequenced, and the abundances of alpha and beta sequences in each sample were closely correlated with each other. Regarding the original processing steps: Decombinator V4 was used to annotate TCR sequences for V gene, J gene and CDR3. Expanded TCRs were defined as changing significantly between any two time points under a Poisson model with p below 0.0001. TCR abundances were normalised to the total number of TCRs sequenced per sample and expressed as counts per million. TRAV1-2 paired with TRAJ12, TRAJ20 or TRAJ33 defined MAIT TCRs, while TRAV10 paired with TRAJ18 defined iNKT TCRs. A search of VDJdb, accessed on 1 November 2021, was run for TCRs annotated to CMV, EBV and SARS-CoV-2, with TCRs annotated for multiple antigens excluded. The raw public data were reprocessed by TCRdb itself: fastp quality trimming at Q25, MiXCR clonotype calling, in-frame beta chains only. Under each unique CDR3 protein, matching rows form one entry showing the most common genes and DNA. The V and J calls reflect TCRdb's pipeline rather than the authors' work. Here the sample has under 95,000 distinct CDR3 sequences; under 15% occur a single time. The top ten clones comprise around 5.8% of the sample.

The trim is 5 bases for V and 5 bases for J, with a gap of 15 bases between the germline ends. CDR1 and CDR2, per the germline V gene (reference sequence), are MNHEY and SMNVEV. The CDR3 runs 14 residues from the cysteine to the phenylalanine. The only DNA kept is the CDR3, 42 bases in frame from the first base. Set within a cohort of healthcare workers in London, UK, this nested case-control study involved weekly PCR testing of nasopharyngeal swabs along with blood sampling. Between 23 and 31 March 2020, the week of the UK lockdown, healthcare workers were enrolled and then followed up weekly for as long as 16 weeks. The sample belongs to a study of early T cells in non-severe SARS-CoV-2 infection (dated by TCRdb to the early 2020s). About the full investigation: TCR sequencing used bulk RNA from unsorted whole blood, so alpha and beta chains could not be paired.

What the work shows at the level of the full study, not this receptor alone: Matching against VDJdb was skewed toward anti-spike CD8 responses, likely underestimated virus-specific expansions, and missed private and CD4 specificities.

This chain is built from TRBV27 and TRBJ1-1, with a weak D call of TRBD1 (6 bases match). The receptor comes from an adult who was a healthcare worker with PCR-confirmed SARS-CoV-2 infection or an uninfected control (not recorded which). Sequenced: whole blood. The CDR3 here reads CASSNREGGTEAFF. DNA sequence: TGTGCCAGCAGTAACCGGGAAGGGGGGACTGAAGCTTTCTTT.